This TCR beta chain was observed in a study of T-cell memory formation after mild COVID-19. Study information: Across donors, TCR clusters were largely donor specific.

This CDR3 comprises 16 residues. With V trimmed by 7 bases and J by 2 bases, 10 bases remained unmatched. Note on this clonotype: Its antigen is as yet unknown.

General observations from the study: Second-wave clones reaching peak frequency on day 37 lacked confirmed SARS-CoV-2 specificity. Contracting clones from day 15 to 85 showed balanced CD4/CD8; later expanders favored CD4+.

The TCR alpha and TCR beta cDNA libraries, bearing sample barcodes and UMIs, were generated by 5'RACE using constant-segment primers. One entry per CDR3 protein results from TCRdb running MiXCR on the 5' RACE reads. Among a few hundred thousand distinct CDR3 sequences, 28% were seen once, and the ten largest hold approximately 15%. The chain recombines TRBV12-3 or TRBV12-4 with TRBJ2-5, with 10 bases lining up with TRBD2. The specimen sequenced was PBMCs or a T cell subset sorted from them (not recorded which). This TCR derives from an adult woman who had mild COVID-19 (a few samples of this study predate the infection). Cell type and time point are not known. As DNA, the CDR3 is TGTGCCAGCACCACGAGTAGCGGGGGGTCACAAGAGACCCAGTACTTC. The encoded protein is CASTTSSGGSQETQYF.